This entry lists 13 T cell receptor beta chains sequenced from one sample in a study of blood T cell repertoires in COVID-19. Clones were read by immunoSEQ multiplex PCR, and TCRdb kept only the in-frame ones, dropping some. The data contain about 300,000 clones, around nine tenths of them singletons. The sequencing input was peripheral blood. These receptors were collected from a man aged 70-80 years with acute or convalescent COVID-19.

V gene TRBV20-1 combines with J gene TRBJ1-5, with D unresolved. Trimming shortened V by 6 bases and J by 4 bases, and 13 bases separated the two germline ends. Germline CDR1 and CDR2: DFQATT and SNEGSKA (reference sequence). CDR3 length: 13 residues. The CDR3 region is CSASRTENQPQHF. CDR3 coding DNA: TGCAGTGCCAGTCGGACTGAGAATCAGCCCCAGCATTTT.

This clone was counted only a few times. In nucleotides, the CDR3 is TGTGCCAGCAGGGGTGGAGGGAGCTCCTACGAGCAGTACTTC. Residues: CASRGGGSSYEQYF. The chain combines TRBV6-5 with TRBJ2-7; tentative D call: TRBD2 (6 bases). Germline V gene data show CDR1 as MNHEY and CDR2 as SVGAGI. The CDR3 spans 14 residues. Trimming removed 6 bases from V and 0 bases from J, with 12 bases in between.

This clone has more than one count but fewer than ten. The chain is built from TRBV7-9 and TRBJ2-1; tentative D call: TRBD2 (5 bases). The CDR3 sequence is 11 residues long. V was cut by 3 bases and J by 10 bases, with 7 bases left in between. Germline CDR1 SEHNR, CDR2 FQNEAQ (reference sequence). CDR3 DNA: TGTGCCAGCAGCTTGTTAGCGGAGCAGTTCTTC. Protein sequence: CASSLLAEQFF. Looking up the rest from reference TRBV7-9 and TRBJ2-1 gives the full variable domain: DTGVSQNPRHKITKRGQNVTFRCDPISEHNRLYWYRQTLGQGPEFLTYFQNEAQLEKSRLLSDRFSAERPKGSFSTLEIQRTEQGDSAMYLCASSLLAEQFFGPGTRLTVL.

The count of this clone is one. The genes are TRBV10-2 and TRBJ2-5, with 7 bases matching TRBD2. This CDR3 region has 14 residues. Trimming cost V 3 bases and J 5 bases; bases outside gene matches: 6. Germline V CDR1 and CDR2: WSHSY, SAAADI. The CDR3 sequence: CASSEGTIPETQYF. The CDR3 DNA is TGCGCCAGCAGTGAAGGGACTATCCCGGAGACCCAGTACTTC.

The genes are TRBV20-1 and TRBJ1-1, with unresolved D. The CDR3 contains 11 residues. Trimming removed 3 bases at V and 0 bases at J, with 2 bases between. Germline V gene lookup returns CDR1 DFQATT and CDR2 SNEGSKA (reference sequence). This chain's CDR3 is CSASLNTEAFF. DNA of the CDR3: TGCAGTGCTAGCTTGAACACTGAAGCTTTCTTT.

V and J are TRBV28 and TRBJ2-1; D possibly corresponds to TRBD1 (6 bases). Germline CDR1 is MDHEN and CDR2 is SYDVKM. V lost 3 bases and J 4 bases, leaving 13 bases between the germline ends. CDR3 size: 15 residues. The CDR3 DNA reads as TGTGCCAGCAGTTTTATGGGGGCCCAGTACAATGAGCAGTTCTTC. Its protein product is CASSFMGAQYNEQFF.

V is TRBV29-1 and J is TRBJ2-7, with TRBD1 as a possible D gene (6 bases). This CDR3 is 15 amino acids long. Per the germline V gene, CDR1 is SQVTM and CDR2 is ANQGSEA. V was pared by 1 base and J by 3 bases, with 16 bases between. The DNA of the CDR3 is TGCAGCGTTGAAGTTCTCACTGGACAGAGCTACGAGCAGTACTTC. It yields the protein CSVEVLTGQSYEQYF.

The gene calls are TRBV9 and TRBJ2-1, with D possibly TRBD1 on 5 matching bases. This CDR3 contains 16 residues. Germline CDR1 is SGDLS and CDR2 is YYNGEE. V was pared by 0 bases and J by 6 bases, with 16 bases between. DNA of the CDR3: TGTGCCAGCAGCGTAGTGGCAGGGCGAGGTGGCAATGAGCAGTTCTTC. It codes for CASSVVAGRGGNEQFF. The variable domain in full, with the rest retrieved from reference TRBV9 and TRBJ2-1, is DSGVTQTPKHLITATGQRVTLRCSPRSGDLSVYWYQQSLDQGLQFLIQYYNGEERAKGNILERFSAQQFPDLHSELNLSSLELGDSALYFCASSVVAGRGGNEQFFGPGTRLTVL.

J is TRBJ2-7 and V is TRBV24-1; 9 bases align to TRBD1. The CDR3 sequence is 12 residues long. With 9 bases clipped from V and 5 bases from J, the junction kept 4 bases outside the gene matches. The germline CDR1 and CDR2 sequences are KGHDR and SFDVKD. The CDR3 region has the DNA TGTGCCACCGGGACAGGGTTGCACGAGCAGTACTTC. It translates to CATGTGLHEQYF.

This chain uses TRBV9 with TRBJ2-7; 9 nucleotides agree with TRBD1. This CDR3 has 15 residues. Unmatched junction bases numbered 8, after V lost 3 bases and J lost 4 bases. Germline lookup yields CDR1 SGDLS and CDR2 YYNGEE. The CDR3 DNA follows: TGTGCCAGCAGCGCCAGTGCCGGGACAGGGTACGAGCAGTACTTC. Its translation is CASSASAGTGYEQYF.

V and J are TRBV5-4 and TRBJ2-1, with 8 bases fitting TRBD2. The CDR3 consists of 16 residues. Germline-derived CDR1 and CDR2 are SGHNT and YYREEE (reference sequence). V dropped 2 bases and J dropped 0; count of bases not matched to a gene: 4. The chain's CDR3 is CASSFKRGSSYNEQFF. CDR3 coding DNA: TGTGCCAGCAGCTTTAAGCGGGGGAGCTCCTACAATGAGCAGTTCTTC.

V is TRBV27 and J is TRBJ1-1, with D possibly TRBD1 on 5 matching bases. The germline V gene has CDR1 MNHEY and CDR2 SMNVEV (reference sequence). V was cut by 4 bases and J by 1 base, with 13 bases left in between. The CDR3 is made up of 15 amino acids. CDR3 nucleotides: TGTGCCAGCAGTTCCCTAGGGGCAGGGAACACTGAAGCTTTCTTT. This sequence encodes CASSSLGAGNTEAFF.

The V call is TRBV3-1 (or the pseudogene TRBV3-2), the J call TRBJ2-3; TRBD2 might be the D (7 bases). Germline V gene lookup returns CDR1 LGHDT and CDR2 YNNKEL (reference sequence). Trimming pared 10 bases from V and 4 bases from J, leaving 15 bases between. The CDR3 totals 13 residues. This CDR3 is CATSGGAPDTQYF. DNA for the CDR3: TGTGCCACCTCGGGGGGCGCCCCAGATACGCAGTATTTT.